This entry lists 28 T cell receptor beta chains sequenced from one sample in a study of chemoradiotherapy in HPV16-positive cancers. The table came from immunoSEQ multiplex PCR; TCRdb's copy has only in-frame clones and leaves some out. The sample shows about 4,000 clones, around 94% of them seen only once. The specimen was tumor tissue, collected from a patient who underwent chemoradiotherapy. These receptors were collected from a human donor with HPV-associated anogenital cancer.

This clone appeared once. This sequence joins TRBV29-1 and TRBJ2-7, with a weak D call TRBD2 (6 bases). This CDR3 is 17 amino acids long. Germline CDR1 SQVTM, CDR2 ANQGSEA. The V gene lost 1 base and the J gene lost 6 bases, with 25 bases spanning the gap. The DNA of the CDR3 is TGCAGCGTTGAAGCAGCACACACAGCGGGCACCCTGTCCGAGCAGTACTTC. Protein sequence: CSVEAAHTAGTLSEQYF.

CDR3 DNA: TGTGCCAGCAGTTTATGGGGACAGGGAAAGGGTGAAGCTTTCTTT. Residues: CASSLWGQGKGEAFF. The chain couples TRBV27 to TRBJ1-1, with 9 nucleotides matching TRBD1. CDR3 length equals 15 residues. Germline-derived CDR1 and CDR2 are MNHEY and SMNVEV (reference sequence). The J segment lost 7 bases and the V segment lost 1 base, leaving 7 bases of the junction unmatched.

The chain uses TRBV19 and TRBJ1-2; no definite D call. This CDR3 comprises 19 residues. The V and J ends lost 4 bases and 3 bases respectively, with 27 bases between them. The germline gives CDR1 LNHDA, CDR2 SQIVND (reference sequence). The CDR3 spells CASSKSVRGSAPRDYGYTF. The CDR3 coding sequence is TGTGCCAGTAGTAAGAGTGTTCGTGGCAGTGCCCCTAGGGACTATGGCTACACCTTC.

This clone was seen a single time. The chain links TRBV7-8 to TRBJ2-7; 8 nucleotides align to TRBD1. V was clipped by 7 bases and J by 3 bases; unmatched bases: 5. Germline CDR1 reads SGHVS; CDR2 reads FQNEAQ. The CDR3 is 13 amino acids. The CDR3 bases are TGTGCCAGCATAAAAGACAGGGGCTACGAGCAGTACTTC. It encodes CASIKDRGYEQYF.

This chain connects TRBV12-5 to TRBJ1-5; TRBD1 is a possible D gene (5 bases). The CDR3 is 15 amino acids. The germline CDR1 and CDR2 sequences are LGHNT and FRNRAP. Trimming left V 5 bases short and J 2 bases short, with 13 bases between. The CDR3 loop reads CASGAGSGGNQPQHF. The CDR3 nucleotides read TGTGCTAGTGGTGCAGGGTCCGGAGGCAATCAGCCCCAGCATTTT.

This rearrangement joins TRBV5-1 to TRBJ1-5; the D is unclear. CDR3 size: 13 residues. Deletions cut 0 bases from V and 5 bases from J, with 6 bases between. Germline V gene sequence: CDR1 SGHRS, CDR2 YFSETQ. CDR3 in amino acids: CASSLVVDQPQHF. The CDR3, as DNA: TGCGCCAGCAGCTTGGTGGTGGATCAGCCCCAGCATTTT.

This clone was detected only once. The chain links TRBV19 to TRBJ2-6; the D is unclear. Germline-derived CDR1 and CDR2 are LNHDA and SQIVND (reference sequence). The CDR3 is made up of 13 amino acids. V shed 8 bases and J shed 0 bases, with 5 bases lying between them. The CDR3 loop reads CASWTSGANVLTF. DNA of the CDR3: TGTGCCAGTTGGACCTCTGGGGCCAACGTCCTGACTTTC.

V gene TRBV6-6 combines with J gene TRBJ2-5; D possibly uses TRBD1 or TRBD2 (5 bases each). Germline loops: CDR1 MNHNY, CDR2 SVGAGI (reference sequence). V was trimmed by 7 bases and J by 7 bases, leaving 13 bases between them. The CDR3 covers 12 residues. The CDR3: CASNSGQGTQYF. The DNA of the CDR3 is TGTGCCAGCAATTCGGGGCAGGGGACCCAGTACTTC.

The CDR3 loop reads CAWSVRPGMYTQYF. DNA for the CDR3: TGTGCCTGGAGTGTACGCCCGGGAATGTATACGCAGTATTTT. The chain joins TRBV30 to TRBJ2-3; D perhaps matches TRBD2 (5 bases). Germline values: CDR1 GTSNPN, CDR2 SVGIG (reference sequence). Between the trimmed V and J ends, which lost 0 bases and 7 bases, there was a span of 14 bases. The CDR3 has 14 amino acids.

The chain employs TRBV10-2 and TRBJ2-5; D unresolved. V lost 4 bases and J 2 bases, leaving 17 bases between the germline ends. The CDR3 contains 16 residues. Germline V gives CDR1 WSHSY, CDR2 SAAADI. This CDR3 is CASSADGGTRQETQYF. CDR3 coding DNA: TGCGCCAGCAGTGCCGACGGCGGCACCAGACAAGAGACCCAGTACTTC.

The V and J genes are TRBV6-4 and TRBJ2-1; 8 bases agree with TRBD2. With V trimmed by 0 bases and J by 7 bases, 5 bases remained unmatched. Per germline, CDR1 MRHNA and CDR2 SNTAGT. The CDR3 totals 15 residues. The CDR3 reads CASSDSAGVGNEQFF. The CDR3 DNA reads as TGTGCCAGCAGTGACTCAGCGGGAGTCGGGAATGAGCAGTTCTTC.

The V call is TRBV11-2, the J call TRBJ2-1; 7 nucleotides align to TRBD2. Germline assignment: CDR1 SGHAT and CDR2 FQNNGV. The junction had 17 bases not matched to a gene; V was cut back by 11 bases and J by 7 bases. The CDR3 runs 15 residues. The CDR3 DNA reads TGTGCCTCGGCCGAAGCGGGACGGACCACAAATGAGCAGTTCTTC. Amino acid sequence: CASAEAGRTTNEQFF.

CDR3 protein: CAAQGVGGRDKNIQYF. Here the CDR3 DNA reads TGTGCCGCCCAAGGTGTGGGGGGGCGGGACAAAAACATTCAGTACTTC. This chain links TRBV6-6 with TRBJ2-4; D possibly corresponds to TRBD2 (7 bases). The V and J ends lost 11 bases and 3 bases respectively, with 23 bases between them. Germline CDR1 and CDR2: MNHNY and SVGAGI (reference sequence). The CDR3 length is 16 residues.

The V call is TRBV2, the J call TRBJ2-2; 7 nucleotides agree with TRBD1. Germline CDR1 reads SNHLY; CDR2 reads FYNNEI. V lost 2 bases to trimming and J lost 8 bases; unmatched junction nucleotides: 8. This CDR3 contains 15 residues. The chain's CDR3 is CASSENRDSEGELFF. For the CDR3, the DNA is TGTGCCAGCAGTGAAAATAGGGACAGCGAAGGGGAGCTGTTTTTT.

V usage is TRBV6-5 and J usage is TRBJ1-1, with unresolved D. The CDR3 sequence is 14 residues long. The germline V and J ends were trimmed by 7 bases and 4 bases, with 16 bases remaining between them. Per the germline V gene, CDR1 is MNHEY and CDR2 is SVGAGI. CDR3 residues: CASKLLGLGTEAFF. CDR3 nucleotides: TGTGCCAGCAAACTGCTCGGCTTGGGCACTGAAGCTTTCTTT.

The chain combines TRBV9 with TRBJ2-1; D uncertain. The germline V and J ends were trimmed by 1 base and 9 bases, with 11 bases remaining between them. The length of the CDR3 is 13 residues. Germline values: CDR1 SGDLS, CDR2 YYNGEE. The CDR3 loop reads CASSVKWVGEQFF. The DNA for the CDR3 is TGTGCCAGCAGCGTAAAATGGGTCGGTGAGCAGTTCTTC.

V usage is TRBV4-3 and J usage is TRBJ1-2; TRBD1 aligns across 8 bases. This CDR3 is 14 amino acids long. Germline CDR1 LGHNA, CDR2 YSLEER. Unmatched junction bases numbered 3, after V lost 0 bases and J lost 6 bases. CDR3 residues: CASSQDWTGNGYTF. The CDR3 nucleotides are TGCGCCAGCAGCCAAGATTGGACAGGGAATGGCTACACCTTC.

The V and J genes are TRBV27 and TRBJ1-6, with a weak D call TRBD1 (6 bases). Trimming took 1 base from V and 9 from J, leaving 19 bases between them. The germline CDR1 and CDR2 sequences are MNHEY and SMNVEV (reference sequence). The CDR3 length is 17 residues. The CDR3 region is CASSLYPPGTIGSPLHF. The CDR3 DNA sequence: TGTGCCAGCAGTTTATATCCTCCGGGGACAATTGGTTCACCCCTCCACTTT.

The chain combines TRBV7-9 with TRBJ2-5; D call uncertain. Looked up from germline, CDR1 is SEHNR and CDR2 is FQNEAQ (reference sequence). Trimming removed 1 base at V and 5 bases at J, with 14 bases between. CDR3 size: 15 residues. Here the CDR3 DNA reads TGTGCCAGCAGCTTAGGGTCTCGCTGGGCGGAGACCCAGTACTTC. The encoded protein is CASSLGSRWAETQYF.

The genes are TRBV10-2 and TRBJ2-3; the D call may be TRBD1 or TRBD2 (6 bases each). Germline V gene data show CDR1 as WSHSY and CDR2 as SAAADI. This CDR3 has 15 amino acids. V lost 1 base, J lost 1 base, and 9 bases lay in between. Written as DNA, the CDR3 is TGCGCCAGCAGTGAGTTGGGGGGCGGCACAGATACGCAGTATTTT. This gives the protein CASSELGGGTDTQYF.

The V gene is TRBV7-2, the J gene TRBJ2-7; 9 positions match TRBD2. V gave up 6 bases and J gave up 3 bases; unmatched junction bases: 6. In germline, CDR1 is SGHTA, CDR2 FQGNSA. The CDR3 sequence is 14 residues long. CDR3 protein: CASSYSGRRYEQYF. CDR3 DNA: TGTGCCAGCAGTTATAGCGGGAGACGCTACGAGCAGTACTTC.

In this sample, this clone turned up a few times. The chain uses TRBV10-3 and TRBJ1-4; D ambiguous. The germline V gene encodes CDR1 ENHRY and CDR2 SYGVKD. There are 16 residues in the CDR3. Trimming cost V 3 bases and J 0 bases, with 11 bases left between them. CDR3 nucleotide sequence: TGTGCCATCAGTGACAGCTCGAAAGCAACTAATGAAAAACTGTTTTTT. The encoded protein is CAISDSSKATNEKLFF.

The chain carries TRBV27 and TRBJ1-1; possibly TRBD1 for D (5 bases). The germline gives CDR1 MNHEY, CDR2 SMNVEV (reference sequence). The CDR3 is made up of 14 amino acids. V was cut by 6 bases and J by 7 bases, with 18 bases left in between. DNA of the CDR3: TGTGCCAGCAGGTCCGCCGGGACCTTGGATGAAGCTTTCTTT. Translated: CASRSAGTLDEAFF.

The gene calls are TRBV7-2 and TRBJ2-3; TRBD2 is a possible D gene (6 bases). This CDR3 has 17 residues. The V end lost 4 bases, the J end lost 5 bases, and 22 bases lay between the germline ends. CDR1 is SGHTA and CDR2 is FQGNSA in the germline V gene. This CDR3 is CASSSTPRTGVKDTQYF. As DNA, the CDR3 is TGTGCCAGCAGCTCAACCCCCCGTACGGGGGTTAAAGATACGCAGTATTTT.

This sequence joins TRBV5-8 and TRBJ2-5, with TRBD1 matching 8 bases. V lost 3 bases to trimming and J lost 2 bases; unmatched junction nucleotides: 3. The CDR3 sequence is 14 residues long. Germline V CDR1 and CDR2: SGHTS, YDEGEE. The DNA for the CDR3 is TGTGCCAGCAGCTCCCGGACAGGGCAAGAGACCCAGTACTTC. This gives the protein CASSSRTGQETQYF.

The genes are TRBV28 and TRBJ1-2; weak D call: TRBD1 (6 bases). CDR3 size: 13 residues. The germline V and J ends were trimmed by 7 bases and 5 bases, with 14 bases remaining between them. CDR1 and CDR2 from the germline V gene are MDHEN and SYDVKM. CDR3 residues: CASTSGVLYGYTF. CDR3 nucleotide sequence: TGTGCCAGCACTTCAGGGGTCCTTTATGGCTACACCTTC.

V and J are TRBV19 and TRBJ1-2, with a tentative D call TRBD1 (6 bases). Germline V gene sequence: CDR1 LNHDA, CDR2 SQIVND (reference sequence). The V end lost 5 bases, the J end lost 7 bases, and 11 bases lay between the germline ends. The CDR3 is 12 amino acids. The DNA for the CDR3 is TGTGCCAGTAGTTCCGGGACATCTGGCTACACCTTC. Residues: CASSSGTSGYTF.

This rearrangement joins TRBV27 to TRBJ2-5, with a tentative D call TRBD1 (5 bases). This CDR3 region has 12 residues. The germline V gene encodes CDR1 MNHEY and CDR2 SMNVEV (reference sequence). Trimming removed 4 bases from V and 7 bases from J, with 10 bases in between. The CDR3 region is CASSSGGATQYF. Here the CDR3 DNA reads TGTGCCAGCAGTTCCGGTGGGGCGACCCAGTACTTC.